These 10 T cell receptor beta chains share one sample of origin, sequenced in a study of naive and memory T cell subsets. Two oligonucleotides, mixed equimolar, formed the beta constant-region primer covering TRBC1 and TRBC2. TCRdb fed the UMI-ligation and nested PCR reads into MiXCR, producing one record per CDR3 protein. Counted here are 140,000 to 150,000 distinct CDR3 sequences, 15% to 20% occurring once; the ten biggest clones make up about 0.14%. The material sequenced was naive CD4+ T cells from blood. These receptors all come from a human donor in good health.

The gene calls are TRBV29-1 and TRBJ2-5; D is undetermined. Germline V gives CDR1 SQVTM, CDR2 ANQGSEA. The CDR3 sequence is 11 residues long. Trimming pared 3 bases from V and 5 bases from J, leaving 7 bases between. The CDR3: CSVDLVETQYF. In DNA form, the CDR3 reads TGCAGCGTTGACTTGGTCGAGACCCAGTACTTC. Complete variable domain (other parts from reference TRBV29-1 and TRBJ2-5): SAVISQKPSRDICQRGTSLTIQCQVDSQVTMMFWYRQQPGQSLTLIATANQGSEATYESGFVIDKFPISRPNLTFSTLTVSNMSPEDSSIYLCSVDLVETQYFGPGTRLLVL.

This chain connects TRBV2 to TRBJ2-2; D ambiguous. This CDR3 region has 15 residues. Trimming pared 5 bases from V and 6 bases from J, leaving 16 bases between. Germline V gives CDR1 SNHLY, CDR2 FYNNEI. CDR3 region: CASSPPGLAPGELFF. The CDR3 bases are TGTGCCAGCAGTCCGCCGGGCCTTGCGCCCGGGGAGCTGTTTTTT.

V and J are TRBV28 and TRBJ2-1, with 8 bases identical to TRBD2. The CDR3 runs 17 residues. The V gene's germline CDR1 is MDHEN and CDR2 SYDVKM. V was pared by 5 bases and J by 5 bases, with 14 bases of the junction left unmatched. CDR3 region: CASSPAPWSGGDNEQFF. The CDR3 DNA is TGTGCCAGCAGTCCCGCCCCCTGGAGCGGGGGAGACAATGAGCAGTTCTTC.

The chain uses TRBV6-2 or TRBV6-3 and TRBJ2-1; D remains ambiguous. The V end was cut by 6 bases, the J end by 0 bases, with 15 bases between. There are 16 residues in the CDR3. CDR1 and CDR2 from the germline V gene are MNHEY and SVGEGT. The DNA of the CDR3 is TGTGCCAGCAGACACCGACCGGGCAGCTCCTACAATGAGCAGTTCTTC. Its translation is CASRHRPGSSYNEQFF.

The V and J genes are TRBV12-5 and TRBJ1-5; no clear D. The CDR3 sequence is 14 residues long. Germline assignment: CDR1 LGHNT and CDR2 FRNRAP. The V gene lost 0 bases and the J gene lost 5 bases, with 8 bases spanning the gap. The CDR3 loop is CASGLVAVDQPQHF. The CDR3 coding sequence is TGTGCTAGTGGTTTGGTTGCTGTGGATCAGCCCCAGCATTTT.

This clonotype occurred a few times. The rearrangement uses TRBV3-1 and TRBJ2-3; weak D call: TRBD2 (6 bases). Germline V gene data show CDR1 as LGHDT and CDR2 as YNNKEL (reference sequence). The length of the CDR3 is 16 residues. Trimming pared 1 base from V and 0 bases from J, leaving 11 bases between. Written as DNA, the CDR3 is TGTGCCAGCAGCCAAGCGCTAGCGCGTAGCACAGATACGCAGTATTTT. This gives the protein CASSQALARSTDTQYF.

The chain recombines TRBV9 with TRBJ1-2; 7 nucleotides match TRBD1. The germline CDR1 and CDR2 sequences are SGDLS and YYNGEE. J gave up 3 bases and V 0 bases, and 5 bases lay outside the gene matches. The CDR3 is 15 residues long. This CDR3 reads CASSVGTGAYYGYTF. The DNA of the CDR3 is TGTGCCAGCAGCGTAGGAACAGGGGCTTACTATGGCTACACCTTC. The variable domain in full, completed from reference TRBV9 and TRBJ1-2, reads DSGVTQTPKHLITATGQRVTLRCSPRSGDLSVYWYQQSLDQGLQFLIQYYNGEERAKGNILERFSAQQFPDLHSELNLSSLELGDSALYFCASSVGTGAYYGYTFGSGTRLTVV.

The J gene is TRBJ2-5, the V gene TRBV5-1; no firm D call. The CDR3 extends over 14 amino acids. Germline values: CDR1 SGHRS, CDR2 YFSETQ. V lost 4 bases and J lost 2, with 12 bases in between. CDR3 DNA: TGCGCCAGCAGCCTGGGCGGAAAACAAGAGACCCAGTACTTC. Translation gives CASSLGGKQETQYF.

The chain employs TRBV25-1 and TRBJ1-1; 9 bases are shared with TRBD1. Germline CDR1 reads MGHDK; CDR2 reads SYGVNS. Trimming took 5 bases from V and 4 from J; bases not matched to a gene: 5. This CDR3 is 14 amino acids long. As DNA, the CDR3 is TGTGCCAGCAGTCCTGACAGGGGGATCACTGAAGCTTTCTTT. The encoded protein is CASSPDRGITEAFF.

This clonotype was observed a handful of times. This sequence joins TRBV29-1 and TRBJ2-1, with a weak D call TRBD1 (5 bases). There are 13 residues in the CDR3. The V end lost 4 bases, the J end lost 5 bases, and 12 bases lay between the germline ends. Per germline, CDR1 SQVTM and CDR2 ANQGSEA. The CDR3 region is CSVATLGDNEQFF. CDR3 bases: TGCAGCGTTGCGACTTTAGGGGACAATGAGCAGTTCTTC.